Below are 7 T cell receptor beta chains sequenced from a single sample in a study of T cell changes during pregnancy in multiple sclerosis (dated by TCRdb to the late 2010s). The library was prepared using the immunoSEQ multiplex PCR assay. TCRdb re-hosts the immuneACCESS table, in-frame sequences only. Its copies lack some clones; in the studies checked, an unresolved V gene accounts for under half of them, and the cause for the rest is not known. The sample contains approximately 41,000 clones, 85% to 95% of them found a single time. The ten most abundant clones make up about 0.4% of the sample. The specimen comprised CD4+ T cells from peripheral blood mononuclear cells, sampled in the second trimester of pregnancy. The receptors shown here come from a female donor with multiple sclerosis, enrolled in a pregnancy study.

This clone appeared a few times. The chain joins TRBV10-3 to TRBJ2-7, with D perhaps TRBD1 (6 bases). CDR3 length equals 15 residues. Germline lookup yields CDR1 ENHRY and CDR2 SYGVKD. V was pared by 6 bases and J by 3 bases, with 18 bases between. The CDR3 protein is CAIRDSGTSVYEQYF. DNA of the CDR3: TGTGCCATCAGGGACTCCGGGACATCGGTCTACGAGCAGTACTTC.

The chain couples TRBV7-2 to TRBJ2-5; D is possibly TRBD2 (6 bases). V was shortened by 6 bases and J by 2 bases, with 16 bases between the two germline ends. The CDR3 has 15 residues. Germline CDR1 reads SGHTA; CDR2 reads FQGNSA. The DNA of the CDR3 is TGTGCCAGCAGGTCTACGGGGAGGAGACAAGAGACCCAGTACTTC. Protein: CASRSTGRRQETQYF.

This clone has a single count. A read error may produce the germline difference seen at one junction end. The chain links TRBV4-1 to TRBJ2-2; 8 positions match TRBD2. Per germline, CDR1 MGHRA and CDR2 YSYEKL. This CDR3 is 16 amino acids long. This chain's CDR3 is CVSSQEKRGRSGELFF. The CDR3 DNA sequence: TGCGTCAGCAGCCAAGAGAAGCGGGGGCGGTCCGGGGAGCTGTTTTTT.

This chain uses TRBV7-3 with TRBJ2-5, with TRBD1 identical over 8 bases. CDR1 is SGHTA and CDR2 is FQGTGA in the germline V gene. V gave up 4 bases and J gave up 5 bases; unmatched junction bases: 6. The CDR3 loop spans 14 amino acids. CDR3 sequence reads: CASSSDRGWETQYF. The CDR3 region has the DNA TGTGCCAGCAGCTCCGACAGGGGATGGGAGACCCAGTACTTC.

V and J are TRBV19 and TRBJ2-7, with D perhaps TRBD2 (6 bases). The germline V gene encodes CDR1 LNHDA and CDR2 SQIVND (reference sequence). This CDR3 is 15 amino acids long. V was clipped by 4 bases and J by 3 bases, with 16 bases between them. This chain's CDR3 is CASSKGGNGNYEQYF. CDR3 nucleotide sequence: TGTGCCAGTAGTAAGGGCGGGAACGGGAACTACGAGCAGTACTTC. Variable domain in full (rest from reference TRBV19 and TRBJ2-7): DGGITQSPKYLFRKEGQNVTLSCEQNLNHDAMYWYRQDPGQGLRLIYYSQIVNDFQKGDIAEGYSVSREKKESFPLTVTSAQKNPTAFYLCASSKGGNGNYEQYFGPGTRLTVT.

The chain links TRBV30 to TRBJ2-7, with TRBD1 as a possible D gene (5 bases). Between the trimmed V and J ends, which lost 3 bases and 3 bases, there was a span of 15 bases. The CDR3 is 14 amino acids. The germline V gene encodes CDR1 GTSNPN and CDR2 SVGIG (reference sequence). The CDR3 here is CAWRSGKGVYEQYF. CDR3 sequence (DNA): TGTGCCTGGAGGTCAGGGAAGGGTGTCTACGAGCAGTACTTC.

The V call is TRBV5-1, the J call TRBJ2-7; 7 bases map to TRBD2. Germline V lookup: CDR1 SGHRS, CDR2 YFSETQ. The CDR3 covers 15 residues. V shed 4 bases and J 1 base; nucleotides not matched to a gene: 8. CDR3 in amino acids: CASSPLSGRSYEQYF. DNA for the CDR3: TGCGCCAGCAGCCCTCTTAGCGGGCGATCCTACGAGCAGTACTTC. Full variable domain (missing parts from reference TRBV5-1 and TRBJ2-7): KAGVTQTPRYLIKTRGQQVTLSCSPISGHRSVSWYQQTPGQGLQFLFEYFSETQRNKGNFPGRFSGRQFSNSRSEMNVSTLELGDSALYLCASSPLSGRSYEQYFGPGTRLTVT.